A single sample gave rise to the 12 T cell receptor beta chains below, sequenced in a study of T cell clonality in common variable immunodeficiency. Sequencing was performed with immunoSEQ multiplex PCR; in TCRdb, only in-frame clones are kept and a portion is missing. The sample holds about 32,000 clones, and no clone turns up only once. Sequences were obtained from peripheral blood mononuclear cells. All receptors come from a person between 18 and 75 years old in good health.

Note on this clone: The read comes to an end 3 residues before the CDR3 does, leaving the germline J gene to fill in the end. V and J are TRBV2 and TRBJ1-5, with D unclear. The V gene lost 6 bases and the J gene lost 5 bases, with 14 bases spanning the gap. In germline, CDR1 is SNHLY, CDR2 FYNNEI. The CDR3 is made up of 14 amino acids. The sequenced CDR3 bases are TGTGCCAGCAGGGCGGGTTCTATAGATCAGCCC. Translating gives CASRAGSIDQP. The whole CDR3 sequence is CASRAGSIDQPQHF.

A note on this clone: The CDR3 end is not reached by the read, which stops 3 residues before it; the germline J gene fills it in. This chain uses TRBV7-2 with TRBJ2-3; D not resolved. Trimming stripped 3 bases from V and 2 bases from J, with 9 bases between. Germline V lookup: CDR1 SGHTA, CDR2 FQGNSA. The CDR3 has 14 amino acids. The sequenced CDR3 bases are TGTGCCAGCAGCTTCTCCACTCCCACAGATACG. This codes for CASSFSTPTDT. The complete CDR3 reads CASSFSTPTDTQYF.

This clone has a count of ten or more. The read halts 3 residues ahead of the CDR3 end, with the missing end drawn from the germline J gene. The chain carries TRBV5-1 and TRBJ1-6; D is perhaps TRBD1 (5 bases). Germline loops: CDR1 SGHRS, CDR2 YFSETQ. The CDR3 is 13 amino acids. Partial CDR3 DNA: TGCGCCAGCAGCGACAACTTTGGGGCTCCC. Translating it yields CASSDNFGAP. The complete CDR3 sequence is CASSDNFGAPLHF. Variable domain in full (rest from reference TRBV5-1 and TRBJ1-6): KAGVTQTPRYLIKTRGQQVTLSCSPISGHRSVSWYQQTPGQGLQFLFEYFSETQRNKGNFPGRFSGRQFSNSRSEMNVSTLELGDSALYLCASSDNFGAPLHFGNGTRLTVT.

This clone was detected ten times or more. The read terminates 3 residues before the CDR3 end, so the remaining end is supplied by the germline J gene. J is TRBJ2-7 and V is TRBV19; a weak D match, TRBD2 (5 bases). V shed 2 bases and J shed 3 bases, with 11 bases lying between them. Germline V lookup: CDR1 LNHDA, CDR2 SQIVND (reference sequence). This CDR3 spans 14 amino acids. CDR3 protein: CASSIIDEGYEQYF. The DNA read from the CDR3 is TGTGCCAGTAGTATAATTGATGAGGGCTACGAG.

In this sample, this clone turned up many times. The CDR3 end is not reached by the read, which stops 3 residues before it; the germline J gene fills it in. This chain joins TRBV7-8 and TRBJ2-7; 12 positions agree with TRBD1. J was trimmed by 4 bases and V by 0 bases; bases with no gene match: 4. Per the germline V gene, CDR1 is SGHVS and CDR2 is FQNEAQ. The CDR3 extends over 16 amino acids. The CDR3 loop is CASSLAAGQGAYEQYF. CDR3 DNA, as far as it was read: TGTGCCAGCAGCTTAGCGGCGGGACAGGGGGCATACGAG.

Points on this clone: The read ends 3 residues early relative to the CDR3; the germline J gene fills the gap. The chain is built from TRBV2 and TRBJ1-3, with D possibly being TRBD1 (6 bases). Trimming stripped 6 bases from V and 0 bases from J, with 9 bases between. This CDR3 has 14 amino acids. CDR1 and CDR2 (germline): SNHLY, FYNNEI. This chain's CDR3 is CASRSDSSGNTIYF. The part of the CDR3 DNA that was read is TGTGCCAGCAGATCGGACAGCTCTGGAAACACC.

There are many counts of this clone. The read ends 3 residues shy of where the CDR3 ends; the end is completed using the germline J gene. The chain combines TRBV6-2 or TRBV6-3 with TRBJ1-5; D gene ambiguous. Germline V gene data show CDR1 as MNHEY and CDR2 as SVGEGT. The CDR3 consists of 14 residues. V gave up 7 bases and J gave up 6 bases, with 16 bases separating them. The CDR3 bases that were read are TGTGCCAGCATGAGCCCCTCCCCAAGTCAGCCC. Protein: CASMSPSPSQP. The full CDR3 protein reads CASMSPSPSQPQHF.

Comment on this clone: The read falls 3 residues short of the CDR3 end, and the missing part is taken from the germline J gene. The chain recombines TRBV2 with TRBJ2-7; 7 nucleotides line up with TRBD1. Germline V gives CDR1 SNHLY, CDR2 FYNNEI. The length of the CDR3 is 14 residues. V was clipped by 4 bases and J by 0 bases; unmatched bases: 3. The covered CDR3 bases are TGTGCCAGCAGTGTACAGGGGAGCTCCTACGAG. Encoded protein: CASSVQGSSYE. The full CDR3 sequence reads CASSVQGSSYEQYF.

This clone occurred many times. The CDR3 goes on 3 residues after the read ends, and that part is filled in from the germline J gene. The V call is TRBV6-1, the J call TRBJ2-6, with D perhaps matching TRBD1 (6 bases). Germline-derived CDR1 and CDR2 are MNHNS and SASEGT. V lost 4 bases and J lost 2, with 6 bases in between. This CDR3 has 14 amino acids. The chain's CDR3 is CASSGQAGANVLTF. Partial CDR3 DNA: TGTGCCAGCAGTGGACAGGCTGGGGCCAACGTC.

This clone occurred many times. The read ends 3 residues shy of where the CDR3 ends; the end is completed using the germline J gene. The chain couples TRBV6-4 to TRBJ2-1, with TRBD1 matching over 11 bases. The CDR3 extends over 14 amino acids. Trimming removed 2 bases from V and 6 bases from J; junction bases left unmatched: 0. Germline assignment: CDR1 MRHNA and CDR2 SNTAGT. Partial CDR3 DNA: TGTGCCAGCAGTGACGGGACAGGGGGCAATGAG. Amino acids: CASSDGTGGNE. The full CDR3 protein is CASSDGTGGNEQFF.

This clone was counted many times. The read comes to an end 3 residues before the CDR3 does, leaving the germline J gene to fill in the end. The V call is TRBV20-1, the J call TRBJ2-1; TRBD2 aligns across 7 bases. V was clipped by 3 bases and J by 8 bases; unmatched bases: 7. Germline loops: CDR1 DFQATT, CDR2 SNEGSKA (reference sequence). The CDR3 is made up of 13 amino acids. Partial CDR3 DNA: TGCAGTGCTAGGGCTAGCGGTGGCGATGAG. It yields the protein CSARASGGDE. The CDR3, in full, reads CSARASGGDEQFF.

This clone was seen more than once but under ten times. The sequence runs out 3 residues before the end of the CDR3; the remainder is reconstructed from the germline J gene. The V gene is TRBV19, the J gene TRBJ2-4; D might be TRBD1 or TRBD2, each matching 5 bases. The germline V gene encodes CDR1 LNHDA and CDR2 SQIVND (reference sequence). The CDR3 length is 14 residues. The CDR3 bases that were read are TGTGCCAGTAGTAAGGGTGTTAGGGGAGATGGT. Its protein product is CASSKGVRGDG. The whole CDR3 sequence reads CASSKGVRGDGQYF.